This entry is about one T cell receptor beta chain. What it binds is unknown. The data originate from a study of identical twins. Trimming left V 1 base short and J 2 bases short, with 12 bases between. The CDR3 length is 15 residues. Germline CDR1 reads SGHTA; CDR2 reads FQGNSA. The study's findings and limits: Cross-sectional statistics, not tracking of the same donors, supported the conclusions.

cDNA carried unique molecular identifiers, and a universal primer site was added by template switching. TCRdb reprocessed the 5' RACE reads via MiXCR and lists one record per CDR3 protein. The repertoire holds 550,000 to 700,000 distinct CDR3 sequences, with roughly 20% as singletons. These sequences were also reported in another study, on T cells expressing NK-cell markers. This second report adds: The TCR beta repertoires were obtained from sorted CD3+CD56+NKG2C+, CD3+CD56+NKG2C- and CD3+CD56-NKG2C+ T cells. In several donors, dominant clonotypes made up roughly 25-60.1% of CD3+CD56-NKG2C+ cells.

The sequence came from a young woman in good health. Sequencing was carried out using PBMCs. The rearrangement uses TRBV7-2 and TRBJ2-7; D not certain. CDR3 nucleotide sequence: TGTGCCAGCAGCTTAGAAAGGTTGACGGCCTACGAGCAGTACTTC. It yields the protein CASSLERLTAYEQYF.